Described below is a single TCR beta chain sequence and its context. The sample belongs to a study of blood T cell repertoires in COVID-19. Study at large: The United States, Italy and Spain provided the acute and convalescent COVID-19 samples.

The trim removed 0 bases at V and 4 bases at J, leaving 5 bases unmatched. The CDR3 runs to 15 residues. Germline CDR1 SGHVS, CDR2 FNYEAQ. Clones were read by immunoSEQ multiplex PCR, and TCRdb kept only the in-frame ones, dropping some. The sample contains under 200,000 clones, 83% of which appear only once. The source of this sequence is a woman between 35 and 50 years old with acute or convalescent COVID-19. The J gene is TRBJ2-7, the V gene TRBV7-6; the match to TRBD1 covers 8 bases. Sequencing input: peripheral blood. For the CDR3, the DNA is TGTGCCAGCAGCTTAGCTGCAGGGGGCGCGTACGAGCAGTACTTC. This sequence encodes CASSLAAGGAYEQYF. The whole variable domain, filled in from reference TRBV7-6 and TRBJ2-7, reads GAGVSQSPRYKVTKRGQDVALRCDPISGHVSLYWYRQALGQGPEFLTYFNYEAQQDKSGLPNDRFSAERPEGSISTLTIQRTEQRDSAMYRCASSLAAGGAYEQYFGPGTRLTVT.